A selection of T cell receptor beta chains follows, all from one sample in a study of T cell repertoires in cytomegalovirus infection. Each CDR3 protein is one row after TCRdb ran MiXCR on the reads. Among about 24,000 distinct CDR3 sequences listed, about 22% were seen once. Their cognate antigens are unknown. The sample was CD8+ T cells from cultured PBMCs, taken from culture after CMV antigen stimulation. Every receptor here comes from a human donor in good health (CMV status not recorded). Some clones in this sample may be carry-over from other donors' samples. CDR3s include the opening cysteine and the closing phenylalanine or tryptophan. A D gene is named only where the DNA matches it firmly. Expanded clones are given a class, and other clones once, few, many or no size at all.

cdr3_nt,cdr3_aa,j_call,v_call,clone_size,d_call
TGTGCCAGCAGCGGAATTAGCGGGAAACAACGGGAGACCCAGTACTTC,CASSGISGKQRETQYF,TRBJ2-5,TRBV7-2,many,TRBD2
TGTGCCAGCAGTTTTTGGGCAGTTCTCTCCGTACAGTTCACAGATACGCAGTATTTT,CASSFWAVLSVQFTDTQYF,TRBJ2-3,TRBV12-3/TRBV12-4,.,.
TGTGCCAGCAGTCCTGATGGTCTGTCGACAGATACGCAGTATTTT,CASSPDGLSTDTQYF,TRBJ2-3,TRBV6-1,.,.
TGTGCCAGCAGTTTAGACGCGACCTACGAGCAGTACTTC,CASSLDATYEQYF,TRBJ2-7,TRBV27,few,.
TGTGCCAGCAGCTCAGTCCCAACTAGCGGGGGACCCTTCTACGAGCAGTACTTC,CASSSVPTSGGPFYEQYF,TRBJ2-7,TRBV7-9,few,TRBD2
TGTGCCAGCGGTCGGGACAGCCAGAACACTGAAGCTTTCTTT,CASGRDSQNTEAFF,TRBJ1-1,TRBV6-2/TRBV6-3,.,TRBD1
TGCGCCAGCAGCCACCCGACAGGGGGTAACACTGAAGCTTTCTTT,CASSHPTGGNTEAFF,TRBJ1-1,TRBV4-1,.,TRBD1
TGTGCCAGCAGCTCCCTAGCGGGGCGCAACACCGGGGAGCTGTTTTTT,CASSSLAGRNTGELFF,TRBJ2-2,TRBV7-8,many,TRBD2
TGTGCCAGCAGTCCGGGACAGGGCTACGGGCAGTACTTC,CASSPGQGYGQYF,TRBJ2-7,TRBV6-6,.,TRBD1
TGTGCCAGCAGCCAAGGACTAGCGGGGGGGTATGAGCAGTTCTTC,CASSQGLAGGYEQFF,TRBJ2-1,TRBV11-1,few,TRBD2